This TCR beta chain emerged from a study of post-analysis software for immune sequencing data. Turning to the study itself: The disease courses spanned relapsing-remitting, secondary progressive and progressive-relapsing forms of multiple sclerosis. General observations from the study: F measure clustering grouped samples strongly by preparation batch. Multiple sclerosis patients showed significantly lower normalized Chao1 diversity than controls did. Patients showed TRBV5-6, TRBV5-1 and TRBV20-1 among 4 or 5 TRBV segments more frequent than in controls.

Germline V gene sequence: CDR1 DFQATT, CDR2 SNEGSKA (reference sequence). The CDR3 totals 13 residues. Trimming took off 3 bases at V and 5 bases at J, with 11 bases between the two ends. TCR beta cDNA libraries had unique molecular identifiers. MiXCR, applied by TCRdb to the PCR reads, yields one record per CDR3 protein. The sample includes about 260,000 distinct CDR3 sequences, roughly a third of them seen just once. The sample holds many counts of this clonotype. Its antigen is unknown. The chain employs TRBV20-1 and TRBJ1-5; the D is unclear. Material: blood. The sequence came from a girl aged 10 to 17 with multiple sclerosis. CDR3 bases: TGCAGTGCTAGCCCAGGCGTGGATCAGCCCCAGCATTTT. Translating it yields CSASPGVDQPQHF.